A single sample gave rise to the 11 T cell receptor beta chains below, sequenced in a study of blood T cell repertoires in COVID-19. Assay: immunoSEQ multiplex PCR; the TCRdb copy retains only in-frame clones and omits some. The table includes 100,000 to 150,000 clones, around three quarters detected once. Sequencing input: peripheral blood. These receptors were collected from a middle-aged man with active or convalescent COVID-19.

The rearrangement uses TRBV18 and TRBJ1-2, with 8 bases that match TRBD1. The trim removed 0 bases at V and 5 bases at J, leaving 11 bases unmatched. Germline-derived CDR1 and CDR2 are KGHSH and LQKENI. This CDR3 is 17 amino acids long. This chain's CDR3 is CASSPPPGTGSLYGYTF. CDR3 sequence (DNA): TGTGCCAGCTCACCACCCCCTGGGACAGGATCTCTTTATGGCTACACCTTC.

This chain joins TRBV9 and TRBJ2-2, with TRBD2 matching 8 bases. The CDR3 spans 17 residues. Trimming at V came to 0 bases and at J to 4 bases, leaving 8 bases not matched to a gene. The germline V gene encodes CDR1 SGDLS and CDR2 YYNGEE. Here the CDR3 reads CASSVDSGGRFTGELFF. Written as DNA, the CDR3 is TGTGCCAGCAGCGTAGACAGCGGCGGGAGGTTCACCGGGGAGCTGTTTTTT.

This clone was seen just once. The chain employs TRBV28 and TRBJ1-2; the D gene is possibly TRBD1 (6 bases). Germline loops: CDR1 MDHEN, CDR2 SYDVKM. This CDR3 is 13 amino acids long. Trimming removed 4 bases from V and 3 bases from J, with 9 bases in between. Here the CDR3 reads CASSSPGDYGYTF. DNA for the CDR3: TGTGCCAGCAGTTCTCCAGGGGACTATGGCTACACCTTC.

J is TRBJ2-2 and V is TRBV4-3, with 7 bases matching TRBD1. CDR1 is LGHNA, CDR2 YSLEER, per germline. V lost 0 bases to trimming and J lost 7 bases; unmatched junction nucleotides: 11. CDR3 length: 17 amino acids. CDR3 sequence (DNA): TGCGCCAGCAGCCAAGATCTGAGCTTTTCAGGGGGCGGGGAGCTGTTTTTT. The encoded protein is CASSQDLSFSGGGELFF.

The genes are TRBV6-6 and TRBJ2-7, with TRBD1 identical over 9 bases. The CDR3 runs 19 residues. The germline gives CDR1 MNHNY, CDR2 SVGAGI (reference sequence). V trimming: 5 bases; J trimming: 0 bases; junction bases outside the gene matches: 17. CDR3 protein: CASSPGQGGRGSISYEQYF. CDR3 coding DNA: TGTGCCAGCAGTCCGGGACAGGGCGGTAGGGGGAGCATCTCCTACGAGCAGTACTTC.

On this clone itself: Other DNA sequences in this specimen translate into the identical CDR3. The chain recombines TRBV7-2 with TRBJ2-7, with 8 bases aligning to TRBD1. This CDR3 region has 14 residues. The J segment lost 1 base and the V segment lost 3 bases, leaving 2 bases of the junction unmatched. Germline values: CDR1 SGHTA, CDR2 FQGNSA. The CDR3 region has the DNA TGTGCCAGCAGCTTCGACAGGGGTTCCTACGAGCAGTACTTC. Protein product: CASSFDRGSYEQYF.

The chain is built from TRBV19 and TRBJ1-5; 8 bases map to TRBD1. CDR3 length: 16 residues. CDR1 and CDR2 from the germline V gene are LNHDA and SQIVND (reference sequence). With V trimmed by 3 bases and J by 6 bases, 10 bases remained unmatched. The CDR3 DNA follows: TGTGCCAGTAGTATTTCTGGCCAGGGGGCAGGTCAGCCCCAGCATTTT. Its protein is CASSISGQGAGQPQHF.

This rearrangement joins TRBV4-1 to TRBJ2-7; 10 bases map to TRBD2. Germline values: CDR1 MGHRA, CDR2 YSYEKL. The ends lost 4 bases at V and 3 bases at J; junction bases unmatched: 9. CDR3 length: 16 residues. The CDR3: CASSPDFSGRDYEQYF. The DNA for the CDR3 is TGCGCCAGCAGCCCCGATTTCAGCGGGAGGGACTACGAGCAGTACTTC.

This chain links TRBV24-1 with TRBJ2-3, with 10 bases that match TRBD2. CDR3 length: 14 amino acids. Germline loops: CDR1 KGHDR, CDR2 SFDVKD. V shed 7 bases and J 3 bases; nucleotides not matched to a gene: 3. The CDR3 nucleotides are TGTGCCACCAGAGCGGGGGGGCTGACAGATACGCAGTATTTT. Translation: CATRAGGLTDTQYF.

There are many counts of this clone. This chain uses TRBV5-6 with TRBJ1-2; D not resolved. CDR3 size: 14 residues. Germline V lookup: CDR1 SGHDT, CDR2 YYEEEE. The V end lost 3 bases, the J end lost 7 bases, and 16 bases lay between the germline ends. In nucleotides, the CDR3 is TGTGCCAGCAGCTCGCTGAGGGTGGAGGGTGGCTACACCTTC. Protein: CASSSLRVEGGYTF.

The chain has TRBV2 and TRBJ2-1; a possible D gene is TRBD2 (5 bases). The CDR3 is made up of 14 amino acids. Trimming left V 1 base short and J 5 bases short, with 9 bases between. CDR1 is SNHLY and CDR2 is FYNNEI in the germline V gene. CDR3 protein: CASSEGRGNNEQFF. DNA for the CDR3: TGTGCCAGCAGTGAAGGGAGAGGGAACAATGAGCAGTTCTTC. Full variable domain (missing parts from reference TRBV2 and TRBJ2-1): EPEVTQTPSHQVTQMGQEVILRCVPISNHLYFYWYRQILGQKVEFLVSFYNNEISEKSEIFDDQFSVERPDGSNFTLKIRSTKLEDSAMYFCASSEGRGNNEQFFGPGTRLTVL.